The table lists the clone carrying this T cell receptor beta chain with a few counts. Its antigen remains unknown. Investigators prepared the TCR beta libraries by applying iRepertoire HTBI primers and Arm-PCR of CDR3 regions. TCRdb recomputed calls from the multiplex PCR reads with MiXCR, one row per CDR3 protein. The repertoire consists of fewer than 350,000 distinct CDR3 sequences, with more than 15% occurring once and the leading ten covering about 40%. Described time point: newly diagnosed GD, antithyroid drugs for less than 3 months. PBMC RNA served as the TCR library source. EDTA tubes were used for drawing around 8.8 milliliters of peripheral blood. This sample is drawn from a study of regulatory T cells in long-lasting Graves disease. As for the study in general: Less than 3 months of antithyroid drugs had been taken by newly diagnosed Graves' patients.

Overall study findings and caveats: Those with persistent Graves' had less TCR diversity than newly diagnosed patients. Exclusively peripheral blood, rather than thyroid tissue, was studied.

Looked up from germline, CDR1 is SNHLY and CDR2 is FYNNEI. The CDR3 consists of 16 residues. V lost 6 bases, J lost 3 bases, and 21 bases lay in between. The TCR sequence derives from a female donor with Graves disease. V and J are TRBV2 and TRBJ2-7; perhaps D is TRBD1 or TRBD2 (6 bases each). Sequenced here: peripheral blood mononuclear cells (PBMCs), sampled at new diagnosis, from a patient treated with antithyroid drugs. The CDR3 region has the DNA TGTGCCAGCAGAGAGGGGGAGGACTTACCCTTCTACGAGCAGTACTTC. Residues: CASREGEDLPFYEQYF.